The next 8 T cell receptor beta chains were all read from a single sample in a study of T cell clones after liver transplantation. Assay: immunoSEQ multiplex PCR; the TCRdb copy retains only in-frame clones and omits some. The sample includes nearly 25,000 clones, roughly 69% of them seen just once. This material consisted of CD4+ T cells from blood, taken before liver transplant. These receptors originate from a human donor who received a liver transplant.

The chain employs TRBV12-5 and TRBJ1-2; D gene ambiguous. Germline CDR1 LGHNT, CDR2 FRNRAP. The V end lost 3 bases, the J end lost 4 bases, and 6 bases lay between the germline ends. The CDR3 has 12 amino acids. CDR3 in amino acids: CASGFNGYGYTF. The CDR3 nucleotides read TGTGCTAGTGGTTTCAACGGCTATGGCTACACCTTC.

The chain has TRBV7-2 and TRBJ2-5, with 9 bases identical to TRBD2. Per the germline V gene, CDR1 is SGHTA and CDR2 is FQGNSA. The CDR3 runs to 16 residues. V lost 7 bases and J lost 4; bases outside the gene matches: 13. Here the CDR3 DNA reads TGTGCCAGCATCCTTGCCGGGCGGGAGGGGGTAGAGACCCAGTACTTC. This gives the protein CASILAGREGVETQYF.

The chain has TRBV7-9 and TRBJ2-5; tentatively, D is TRBD2 (6 bases). The V gene lost 3 bases and the J gene lost 4 bases, with 15 bases spanning the gap. This CDR3 contains 15 residues. Germline V gives CDR1 SEHNR, CDR2 FQNEAQ (reference sequence). CDR3 amino acids: CASSFPGSGRETQYF. DNA of the CDR3: TGTGCCAGCAGCTTCCCCGGGAGCGGCCGAGAGACCCAGTACTTC.

This chain connects TRBV19 to TRBJ2-1, with 9 bases lining up with TRBD2. Per the germline V gene, CDR1 is LNHDA and CDR2 is SQIVND (reference sequence). The CDR3 sequence is 18 residues long. V lost 1 base to trimming and J lost 0 bases; unmatched junction nucleotides: 7. As DNA, the CDR3 is TGTGCCAGTAGTATAGGGCTAGCGGGGATAAGCTCCTACAATGAGCAGTTCTTC. Encoded protein: CASSIGLAGISSYNEQFF.

The gene calls are TRBV4-1 and TRBJ2-1; 7 bases are a match to TRBD2. The CDR3 totals 17 residues. Germline CDR1 reads MGHRA; CDR2 reads YSYEKL. Unmatched junction bases numbered 9, after V lost 4 bases and J lost 0 bases. CDR3 region: CASSRGGLVLSYNEQFF. CDR3 coding DNA: TGCGCCAGCAGCCGTGGTGGACTAGTTCTCTCCTACAATGAGCAGTTCTTC.

The chain has TRBV7-9 and TRBJ1-2; D unresolved. From germline, CDR1 is SEHNR and CDR2 FQNEAQ (reference sequence). The CDR3 has 14 amino acids. V lost 8 bases and J lost 4, with 17 bases in between. CDR3 nucleotide sequence: TGTGCCAGCCTCGCGGCCCTAATGTTCTATGGCTACACCTTC. This codes for CASLAALMFYGYTF.

In its sample, this clone was seen a few times. The chain uses TRBV30 and TRBJ1-5; no clear D gene. The germline V and J ends were trimmed by 2 bases and 0 bases, with 17 bases remaining between them. The germline gives CDR1 GTSNPN, CDR2 SVGIG (reference sequence). The CDR3 loop spans 17 amino acids. CDR3 nucleotides: TGTGCCTGGAGTCCCTCAAGGAGGCGAAATAGCAATCAGCCCCAGCATTTT. Protein sequence: CAWSPSRRRNSNQPQHF.

The chain employs TRBV10-3 and TRBJ1-1, with D maybe TRBD1 (5 bases). Trimming cost V 4 bases and J 1 base, with 10 bases left between them. Germline lookup yields CDR1 ENHRY and CDR2 SYGVKD. The CDR3 runs to 14 residues. CDR3 DNA sequence: TGTGCCATCAGTGTGAGGGACTCGAACACTGAAGCTTTCTTT. Translating it yields CAISVRDSNTEAFF.